One sample yielded the 23 T cell receptor beta chains listed below, sequenced in a study of regulatory T cells in long-lasting Graves disease. Time point of the sample: persistent/refractory GD, antithyroid drugs over 5 years with positive TRAb. PBMC RNA was the source of the TCR library. Investigators prepared the TCR beta libraries by applying iRepertoire HTBI primers and Arm-PCR of CDR3 regions. TCRdb itself ran the multiplex PCR reads through MiXCR, one entry per CDR3 protein. The sample includes around 500,000 distinct CDR3 sequences, less than 25% of them seen just once. This specimen was peripheral blood mononuclear cells (PBMCs), taken when the disease was refractory, from a patient treated with antithyroid drugs. The receptors were gathered from a female donor with Graves disease.

This clonotype was counted many times. This chain uses TRBV3-1 with TRBJ1-1; D gene ambiguous. The V end was cut by 2 bases, the J end by 1 base, with 8 bases between. Germline CDR1 LGHDT, CDR2 YNNKEL (reference sequence). CDR3 length: 14 residues. The CDR3: CASSQNTRNTEAFF. In DNA form, the CDR3 reads TGTGCCAGCAGCCAAAACACAAGGAACACTGAAGCTTTCTTT. Using reference TRBV3-1 and TRBJ1-1 for the parts outside the CDR3, the full variable domain is DTAVSQTPKYLVTQMGNDKSIKCEQNLGHDTMYWYKQDSKKFLKIMFSYNNKELIINETVPNRFSPKSPDKAHLNLHINSLELGDSAVYFCASSQNTRNTEAFFGQGTRLTVV.

For this clonotype: A much bigger clone sits one base away, suggesting this may be a read error. The chain links TRBV28 to TRBJ1-2, with no clear D. This CDR3 is built from 13 residues. From germline, CDR1 is MDHEN and CDR2 SYDVKM. CDR3 sequence: CASSEPFTYDYTF. CDR3 nucleotide sequence: TGTGCCAGCTCGGAACCCTTCACCTATGACTACACCTTC.

This clonotype occurred many times. The rearrangement uses TRBV27 and TRBJ1-6; D unclear. CDR1 is MNHEY and CDR2 is SMNVEV in the germline V gene (reference sequence). The CDR3 has 14 amino acids. Trimming took off 3 bases at V and 5 bases at J, with 8 bases between the two ends. This chain's CDR3 is CASSFGQNNSPLHF. The CDR3 coding sequence is TGTGCCAGCAGTTTTGGGCAAAATAATTCACCCCTCCACTTT.

CDR3 residues: CASSLPGGGELFF. Here the CDR3 DNA reads TGTGCCAGCAGCCTACCTGGCGGCGGGGAGCTGTTTTTT. J is TRBJ2-2 and V is TRBV5-4, with D unclear. Germline V gene data show CDR1 as SGHNT and CDR2 as YYREEE (reference sequence). The CDR3 is 13 amino acids. Deletions cut 4 bases from V and 7 bases from J, with 11 bases between.

In this sample, this clonotype turned up many times. V usage is TRBV4-1 and J usage is TRBJ1-1; TRBD1 is a possible D gene (6 bases). This CDR3 is 15 amino acids long. V was cut by 1 base and J by 1 base, with 10 bases left in between. CDR1 MGHRA and CDR2 YSYEKL come from the germline V gene. For the CDR3, the DNA is TGCGCCAGCAGCCAAGTCACGGGGGCGAACACTGAAGCTTTCTTT. Translating gives CASSQVTGANTEAFF.

The J gene is TRBJ2-7, the V gene TRBV20-1; 10 positions agree with TRBD1. The CDR3 totals 13 residues. CDR1 DFQATT and CDR2 SNEGSKA come from the germline V gene (reference sequence). Trimming cost V 6 bases and J 4 bases; bases outside gene matches: 6. The CDR3 spells CSAIDRGPYEQYF. DNA for the CDR3: TGCAGTGCGATCGACAGGGGGCCTTACGAGCAGTACTTC.

This clonotype was detected many times. At one boundary the junction diverges from the germline segment, which might be a read error. The CDR3 coding sequence is TGTGCCAGCAGCGACTTAAACACCGGGGGATCCCACCTCCAGTCCTTC. This codes for CASSDLNTGGSHLQSF. The chain links TRBV2 to TRBJ2-7; possible D gene TRBD2, 6 bases. The CDR3 has 16 residues. In germline, CDR1 is SNHLY, CDR2 FYNNEI.

This clonotype was detected many times. The chain couples TRBV6-1 to TRBJ1-1, with D tentatively TRBD1 (6 bases). V dropped 10 bases and J dropped 5 bases, with 17 bases sitting between them. The CDR3 spans 13 residues. Germline V lookup: CDR1 MNHNS, CDR2 SASEGT. As DNA, the CDR3 is TGTGCCACCGCTCCCGGGAGGGGGACTGAAGCTTTCTTT. It specifies CATAPGRGTEAFF.

This clonotype came up once. This chain links TRBV28 with TRBJ1-5, with TRBD1 as a possible D gene (5 bases). The germline V and J ends were trimmed by 2 bases and 3 bases, with 17 bases remaining between them. The CDR3 is 17 amino acids. Germline V gene sequence: CDR1 MDHEN, CDR2 SYDVKM. This CDR3 reads CASSLATADRPNQPQHF. The DNA for the CDR3 is TGTGCCAGCAGTTTAGCGACAGCCGACCGACCCAATCAGCCCCAGCATTTT.

This clonotype appeared a few times. The V call is TRBV5-1, the J call TRBJ1-6; 9 nucleotides align to TRBD1. CDR3 length equals 14 residues. Germline-derived CDR1 and CDR2 are SGHRS and YFSETQ. Trimming removed 4 bases from V and 9 bases from J; junction bases left unmatched: 5. The CDR3 DNA follows: TGCGCCAGCAGCCAGGACAGGGGAGGTTCACCCCTCCACTTT. Protein sequence: CASSQDRGGSPLHF.

This clonotype was recorded once. The gene calls are TRBV2 and TRBJ2-1, with TRBD1 matching over 9 bases. Germline CDR1 SNHLY, CDR2 FYNNEI. The V and J ends lost 2 bases and 6 bases, in that order; junction bases with no gene match: 5. The CDR3 spans 15 residues. CDR3 coding DNA: TGTGCCAGCAGTGAATCGGGACAGGGTCCCAATGAGCAGTTCTTC. It encodes CASSESGQGPNEQFF.

The table lists this clonotype with a few counts. The J gene is TRBJ1-1, the V gene TRBV20-1; no reliable D call. V shed 5 bases and J shed 9 bases, with 16 bases lying between them. Germline CDR1 is DFQATT and CDR2 is SNEGSKA (reference sequence). The CDR3 spans 12 residues. Here the CDR3 DNA reads TGCAGTGCTTATAGTCCCGGGAAGCAAGCTTTCTTT. Translating it yields CSAYSPGKQAFF.

This chain links TRBV28 with TRBJ2-3; 13 nucleotides align to TRBD2. The J segment lost 4 bases and the V segment lost 6 bases, leaving 10 bases of the junction unmatched. This CDR3 contains 17 residues. From germline, CDR1 is MDHEN and CDR2 SYDVKM. Here the CDR3 reads CASSEPGLAGHPDTQYF. The CDR3 nucleotides are TGTGCCAGCAGCGAACCGGGACTAGCGGGACACCCAGATACGCAGTATTTT.

This CDR3 is CASRTSGPYEQYF. CDR3 sequence (DNA): TGTGCCAGCAGGACTAGCGGGCCTTACGAGCAGTACTTC. The chain couples TRBV6-1 to TRBJ2-7; 10 bases are shared with TRBD2. V dropped 6 bases and J dropped 4; count of bases not matched to a gene: 3. There are 13 residues in the CDR3. Germline V lookup: CDR1 MNHNS, CDR2 SASEGT.

This clonotype was counted ten times or more. The rearrangement links TRBV6-1 to TRBJ2-7; D is unresolved. The CDR3 runs to 12 residues. The V and J ends lost 4 bases and 2 bases respectively, with 6 bases between them. From germline, CDR1 is MNHNS and CDR2 SASEGT. The CDR3 reads CASSGLTYEQYF. In nucleotides, the CDR3 is TGTGCCAGCAGTGGACTCACCTACGAGCAGTACTTC.

V gene TRBV28 combines with J gene TRBJ1-2; D gene unclear. Trimming left V 0 bases short and J 8 bases short, with 16 bases between. The CDR3 loop spans 15 amino acids. CDR1 is MDHEN and CDR2 is SYDVKM in the germline V gene. The CDR3 spells CASSLWDGRDSGYTF. The CDR3, as DNA: TGTGCCAGCAGTTTATGGGACGGCCGCGATTCGGGCTACACCTTC.

The sample holds many counts of this clonotype. This chain uses TRBV12-3 or TRBV12-4 with TRBJ2-7; 12 bases align to TRBD2. V was clipped by 7 bases and J by 6 bases; unmatched bases: 7. This CDR3 is 14 amino acids long. The CDR3 coding sequence is TGTGCCAGCACCCGACTAGCGGGAGAACCCGAGCAGTACTTC. Its translation: CASTRLAGEPEQYF.

This clonotype was counted many times. The J gene is TRBJ2-6, the V gene TRBV28; D not resolved. The CDR3 sequence is 13 residues long. Trimming stripped 6 bases from V and 0 bases from J, with 3 bases between. Germline assignment: CDR1 MDHEN and CDR2 SYDVKM. In DNA, the CDR3 is TGTGCCAGCAGAAGCTCTGGGGCCAACGTCCTGACTTTC. Amino acids: CASRSSGANVLTF.

In this sample, this clonotype turned up many times. The gene calls are TRBV20-1 and TRBJ2-7; the match to TRBD2 covers 14 bases. CDR1 is DFQATT and CDR2 is SNEGSKA in the germline V gene (reference sequence). The CDR3 length is 13 residues. V was pared by 6 bases and J by 5 bases, with 3 bases of the junction left unmatched. CDR3 in amino acids: CSAWTSGRHEQYF. In DNA, the CDR3 is TGCAGTGCCTGGACTAGCGGGAGGCACGAGCAGTACTTC.

This clonotype was seen repeatedly, ten times or more. The chain carries TRBV20-1 and TRBJ1-2; D is undetermined. Trimming removed 4 bases from V and 8 bases from J, with 14 bases in between. The CDR3 runs 12 residues. Germline assignment: CDR1 DFQATT and CDR2 SNEGSKA (reference sequence). The CDR3 coding sequence is TGCAGTGCTATGGGTGCGTTGGGCGGCTACACCTTC. It encodes CSAMGALGGYTF.

The chain links TRBV20-1 to TRBJ2-7; TRBD1 aligns across 10 bases. This CDR3 has 14 amino acids. From germline, CDR1 is DFQATT and CDR2 SNEGSKA (reference sequence). V trimming: 5 bases; J trimming: 2 bases; junction bases outside the gene matches: 6. The CDR3 spells CSASGTGVAYEQYF. The CDR3 region has the DNA TGCAGTGCTTCCGGGACAGGGGTAGCCTACGAGCAGTACTTC.

This clonotype has at least ten counts. CDR3: CASRVQGAWAPQHF. The CDR3 region has the DNA TGTGCCAGCAGGGTACAGGGGGCGTGGGCGCCCCAGCATTTT. This rearrangement joins TRBV12-3 or TRBV12-4 to TRBJ1-5, with TRBD1 matching over 9 bases. Trimming cost V 6 bases and J 9 bases; bases outside gene matches: 9. The CDR3 length is 14 residues.

This clonotype was detected only a few times. This chain uses TRBV6-5 with TRBJ1-2, with TRBD1 matching over 7 bases. In germline, CDR1 is MNHEY, CDR2 SVGAGI. This CDR3 region has 16 residues. V lost 0 bases to trimming and J lost 3 bases; unmatched junction nucleotides: 7. The CDR3 reads CASSYSRDSGDYGYTF. CDR3 nucleotides: TGTGCCAGCAGTTACTCTCGGGACAGCGGGGACTATGGCTACACCTTC.